These 30 T cell receptor beta chains were all obtained from the same sample, sequenced in a study of prognosis after radiotherapy for stage I lung cancer. Two rounds of multiplex PCR amplified TCR beta CDR3 from genomic DNA. It was primers specific to each TRBV and TRBJ gene that first-round PCR used. MiXCR, applied by TCRdb to the multiplex PCR reads, yields one record per CDR3 protein. The data show around 19,000 distinct CDR3 sequences, with 50% seen just once and approximately 32% held by the top ten. The sequencing here drew on PBMCs, taken before or after stereotactic body radiation therapy (not recorded which). These receptor sequences come from a donor aged 50 or older with non-small cell lung cancer.

This clonotype was seen many times. The chain employs TRBV28 and TRBJ2-7, with a tentative D call TRBD1 (6 bases). V lost 6 bases and J 0 bases, leaving 6 bases between the germline ends. Germline V CDR1 and CDR2: MDHEN, SYDVKM. The CDR3 is 12 residues long. The CDR3 sequence: CASRTGSYEQYF. The CDR3, as DNA: TGTGCCAGCAGGACAGGCTCCTACGAGCAGTACTTC.

This clonotype came up many times. The V gene is TRBV18, the J gene TRBJ2-2, with D hard to call. The germline gives CDR1 KGHSH, CDR2 LQKENI. V was shortened by 1 base and J by 3 bases, with 9 bases between the two germline ends. This CDR3 has 15 amino acids. The CDR3 nucleotides are TGTGCCAGCTCACCACTAGGTGCAGACACCGGGGAGCTGTTTTTT. This encodes CASSPLGADTGELFF.

This clonotype has ten or more counts. This sequence joins TRBV2 and TRBJ2-1; 12 bases match TRBD2. The J segment lost 10 bases and the V segment lost 4 bases, leaving 11 bases of the junction unmatched. The CDR3 sequence is 16 residues long. Germline CDR1 reads SNHLY; CDR2 reads FYNNEI. In nucleotides, the CDR3 is TGTGCCAGCAGTGCGTCACTAGCGGGAGGTACAAGGGAGCAGTTCTTC. Protein: CASSASLAGGTREQFF. Full variable domain (outside the CDR3, taken from reference TRBV2 and TRBJ2-1): EPEVTQTPSHQVTQMGQEVILRCVPISNHLYFYWYRQILGQKVEFLVSFYNNEISEKSEIFDDQFSVERPDGSNFTLKIRSTKLEDSAMYFCASSASLAGGTREQFFGPGTRLTVL.

CDR3 protein: CASSPRNTSTDTQYF. Written as DNA, the CDR3 is TGTGCCAGTAGTCCTCGCAACACGAGCACAGATACGCAGTATTTT. The chain has TRBV19 and TRBJ2-3; D is undetermined. The germline V gene encodes CDR1 LNHDA and CDR2 SQIVND (reference sequence). Trimming left V 5 bases short and J 0 bases short, with 12 bases between. The CDR3 sequence is 15 residues long.

This clonotype occurred many times. V and J are TRBV28 and TRBJ1-4; 7 bases fit TRBD1. CDR3 length: 12 amino acids. Germline V gene sequence: CDR1 MDHEN, CDR2 SYDVKM. Trimming cost V 8 bases and J 7 bases; bases outside gene matches: 4. CDR3 sequence reads: CASYRGSEKLFF. The DNA for the CDR3 is TGTGCCAGCTACAGGGGAAGTGAAAAACTGTTTTTT.

This clonotype has more than one count but fewer than ten. A read error may account for a junction end that differs from germline. The genes are TRBV11-3 and TRBJ2-5; a weak D match, TRBD2 (7 bases). CDR3 size: 15 residues. Germline V gene sequence: CDR1 SGHNT, CDR2 YENEEA. The CDR3 loop reads CASSLRGAGQEIQYF. The CDR3 DNA is TGTGCCAGCAGCTTACGGGGGGCTGGGCAAGAGATCCAGTACTTC. Variable domain in full (rest from reference TRBV11-3 and TRBJ2-5): EAGVVQSPRYKIIEKKQPVAFWCNPISGHNTLYWYLQNLGQGPELLIRYENEEAVDDSQLPKDRFSAERLKGVDSTLKIQPAELGDSAVYLCASSLRGAGQEIQYFGPGTRLLVL.

The chain recombines TRBV12-5 with TRBJ2-7; possibly TRBD2 for D (6 bases). Germline assignment: CDR1 LGHNT and CDR2 FRNRAP. V lost 2 bases and J lost 4, with 18 bases in between. The CDR3 runs 16 residues. The CDR3 coding sequence is TGTGCTAGTGGTTTGACCGGGAGTCCTAATCTTTACGAGCAGTACTTC. This codes for CASGLTGSPNLYEQYF.

This clonotype was seen more than once but under ten times. The V gene is TRBV7-2, the J gene TRBJ1-5; 8 bases map to TRBD1. The CDR3 covers 15 residues. V gave up 5 bases and J gave up 1 base; unmatched junction bases: 4. The germline V gene encodes CDR1 SGHTA and CDR2 FQGNSA. CDR3 coding DNA: TGTGCCAGCAGCCCATGGACAGGGAGCAATCAGCCCCAGCATTTT. It translates to CASSPWTGSNQPQHF.

Ten or more counts support this clonotype. V usage is TRBV27 and J usage is TRBJ2-7; tentatively, D is TRBD1 (6 bases). V was trimmed by 6 bases and J by 3 bases, leaving 12 bases between them. Germline assignment: CDR1 MNHEY and CDR2 SMNVEV (reference sequence). This CDR3 is 13 amino acids long. The CDR3 loop is CASRPTGDYEQYF. The CDR3 bases are TGTGCCAGCAGGCCGACAGGCGACTACGAGCAGTACTTC.

The chain couples TRBV6-1 to TRBJ1-4; maybe TRBD1 (5 bases). Trimming left V 7 bases short and J 10 bases short, with 22 bases between. Germline lookup yields CDR1 MNHNS and CDR2 SASEGT. The CDR3 totals 15 residues. CDR3 in amino acids: CASIGGARGHGKLFF. DNA for the CDR3: TGTGCCAGCATTGGAGGTGCGCGGGGCCATGGAAAACTGTTTTTT.

The chain uses TRBV12-3 or TRBV12-4 and TRBJ2-1; D is unclear. There are 13 residues in the CDR3. V was clipped by 4 bases and J by 9 bases, with 13 bases between them. The CDR3 sequence: CASSSITYGEQFF. The CDR3 DNA reads TGTGCCAGCAGTTCGATCACGTACGGTGAGCAGTTCTTC.

This clonotype has at least ten counts. CDR3 protein: CASSLAGVKAGTQYF. CDR3 DNA: TGTGCCAGCAGTTTAGCGGGAGTGAAAGCAGGTACGCAGTATTTT. The V gene is TRBV12-3 or TRBV12-4, the J gene TRBJ2-3; D may be TRBD2 (5 bases). The V gene lost 0 bases and the J gene lost 8 bases, with 15 bases spanning the gap. The CDR3 has 15 amino acids.

The sample holds a few counts of this clonotype. Possible read error: a much larger clone is one base away. The chain has TRBV7-6 and TRBJ2-1; D perhaps matches TRBD1 (6 bases). Germline V gene data show CDR1 as SGHVS and CDR2 as FNYEAQ. Trimming took off 5 bases at V and 5 bases at J, with 13 bases between the two ends. This CDR3 is 14 amino acids long. CDR3 loop: CASSEYRVNNEQFF. The CDR3 bases are TGTGCCAGCAGCGAATACAGGGTCAACAATGAGCAGTTCTTC.

This clonotype appeared many times. This chain connects TRBV4-1 to TRBJ1-4; possible D gene TRBD1, 5 bases. Per germline, CDR1 MGHRA and CDR2 YSYEKL. There are 16 residues in the CDR3. The ends were cut back, 1 base at V and 5 bases at J, with 14 bases in the middle. DNA of the CDR3: TGCGCCAGCAGCCAAGGTTACCAGGGCAGAAATGAAAAACTGTTTTTT. It yields the protein CASSQGYQGRNEKLFF.

In its sample, this clonotype was seen many times. The chain carries TRBV28 and TRBJ1-5; a possible D gene is TRBD1 (6 bases). The germline CDR1 and CDR2 sequences are MDHEN and SYDVKM. This CDR3 is built from 16 residues. Trimming shortened V by 3 bases and J by 1 base, and 13 bases separated the two germline ends. The CDR3 nucleotides read TGTGCCAGCAGTTTTGGGGGGGGCGGGAGCAATCAGCCCCAGCATTTT. The encoded protein is CASSFGGGGSNQPQHF. The full variable domain, in which reference TRBV28 and TRBJ1-5 provide the parts outside the CDR3, is DVKVTQSSRYLVKRTGEKVFLECVQDMDHENMFWYRQDPGLGLRLIYFSYDVKMKEKGDIPEGYSVSREKKERFSLILESASTNQTSMYLCASSFGGGGSNQPQHFGDGTRLSIL.

This clonotype was seen at least ten times. The gene calls are TRBV29-1 and TRBJ2-3; D is perhaps TRBD2 (5 bases). The ends were cut back, 6 bases at V and 1 base at J, with 8 bases in the middle. The V gene's germline CDR1 is SQVTM and CDR2 ANQGSEA. The CDR3 consists of 12 residues. CDR3 DNA sequence: TGCAGCGTGAAGAGGGGCACAGATACGCAGTATTTT. Its translation: CSVKRGTDTQYF.

Concerning this clonotype itself: It is likely a read error, because the conserved phenylalanine at the end of the CDR3 is missing. The chain combines TRBV6-1 with TRBJ2-1; unclear D gene. Per germline, CDR1 MNHNS and CDR2 SASEGT. The CDR3 contains 14 residues. CDR3 sequence reads: CASSPQRTYSEQFL. The CDR3 nucleotides are TGTGCCAGCAGTCCACAGCGAACCTACAGTGAGCAGTTCTTA.

The chain is built from TRBV11-2 and TRBJ1-5; D is perhaps TRBD1 (6 bases). V shed 4 bases and J shed 3 bases, with 13 bases lying between them. CDR3 length: 15 amino acids. From germline, CDR1 is SGHAT and CDR2 FQNNGV. The CDR3 is CASSSQGTINQPQHF. DNA of the CDR3: TGTGCCAGCAGCTCACAGGGTACTATCAATCAGCCCCAGCATTTT.

This clonotype was detected only once. At one of its ends the junction is not consistent with the germline gene, which may arise from a read error. The chain couples TRBV24-1 to TRBJ2-2; D call uncertain. CDR1 is KGHDR and CDR2 is SFDVKD in the germline V gene. The CDR3 runs 16 residues. The CDR3 is CATSYFNTANTGELFF. The CDR3 DNA reads TGTGCCACCAGTTATTTCAACACTGCTAACACCGGGGAGCTGTTTTTT.

This clonotype showed up just once. The chain is built from TRBV27 and TRBJ2-7; no reliable D call. This CDR3 has 13 residues. In germline, CDR1 is MNHEY, CDR2 SMNVEV (reference sequence). V lost 7 bases and J lost 3, with 13 bases in between. The CDR3 loop reads CASMPAGDYEQYF. The DNA for the CDR3 is TGTGCCAGCATGCCGGCAGGCGACTACGAGCAGTACTTC.

Relative to its sample, this clonotype is medium-sized. J is TRBJ2-1 and V is TRBV12-3 or TRBV12-4; D perhaps matches TRBD1 (5 bases). CDR3 size: 12 residues. Between the trimmed V and J ends, which lost 5 bases and 10 bases, there was a span of 12 bases. Here the CDR3 reads CASSDRVGEQFF. CDR3 nucleotide sequence: TGTGCCAGCAGTGACAGAGTAGGGGAGCAGTTCTTC.

Comments on this clonotype: Sequence at one end of the junction differs from germline and may be a read error. V usage is TRBV20-1 and J usage is TRBJ2-1, with TRBD2 matching over 10 bases. The CDR3 is 16 residues long. From germline, CDR1 is DFQATT and CDR2 SNEGSKA (reference sequence). CDR3 loop: CSDRRLAGLSYNEQFF. The CDR3 DNA sequence: TGCAGTGATAGAAGACTAGCGGGTCTTTCCTACAATGAGCAGTTCTTC.

By sample fraction, this clonotype is medium-sized. For the CDR3, the DNA is TGTGCCAGCAGCGTAGGGGGCAATGGGTATGGCTACACCTTC. Amino acid sequence: CASSVGGNGYGYTF. The V and J genes are TRBV9 and TRBJ1-2; D is possibly TRBD1 (5 bases). The ends were cut back, 0 bases at V and 5 bases at J, with 11 bases in the middle. Germline V gene sequence: CDR1 SGDLS, CDR2 YYNGEE. The CDR3 spans 14 residues.

Concerning this clonotype: With a far larger clone one base away, a read error is the likely cause. The chain recombines TRBV6-5 with TRBJ2-7; 7 nucleotides align to TRBD1. Germline V lookup: CDR1 MNHEY, CDR2 SVGAGI. The CDR3 has 14 residues. The CDR3 spells CASTGTGDTYEHYF. CDR3 in DNA: TGTGCCAGCACCGGAACAGGGGACACCTACGAGCATTACTTC.

This clonotype appeared a single time. The junction differs from germline at one of its ends, possibly a read error. The genes are TRBV6-1 and TRBJ2-7; 10 bases align to TRBD1. The CDR3 is made up of 20 amino acids. Germline V gene lookup returns CDR1 MNHNS and CDR2 SASEGT. The CDR3 loop reads CASSLIPTGGSDNTAHEKYF. CDR3 nucleotides: TGTGCCAGCAGTCTCATCCCGACAGGGGGCTCAGACAACACGGCGCACGAGAAGTACTTC.

The chain links TRBV7-2 to TRBJ1-1; D gene uncertain. CDR1 SGHTA and CDR2 FQGNSA come from the germline V gene. The CDR3 extends over 13 amino acids. With 4 bases removed from V and 0 bases from J, the gap between germline ends came to 6 bases. The CDR3 nucleotides are TGTGCCAGCAGCTCCGGCATGAACACTGAAGCTTTCTTT. Protein sequence: CASSSGMNTEAFF.

By frequency in the sample, this clonotype is medium-sized (0.01 to 0.1%). CDR3 DNA: TGTGCCAGCAAGGGACTAGCGGGAGAGAGAGACTACGAGCAGTACTTC. Encoded protein: CASKGLAGERDYEQYF. This chain links TRBV27 with TRBJ2-7, with TRBD2 identical over 14 bases. The V segment lost 7 bases and the J segment 3 bases; nucleotides outside the gene matches: 8. Germline CDR1 reads MNHEY; CDR2 reads SMNVEV (reference sequence). The CDR3 covers 16 residues.

A remark on this clonotype: A read error may account for a junction end that differs from germline. The chain links TRBV19 to TRBJ2-3, with a tentative D call TRBD2 (5 bases). The CDR3 has 17 amino acids. From germline, CDR1 is LNHDA and CDR2 SQIVND (reference sequence). The CDR3 nucleotides are TGTGCCAGTAGTATCGTTACGGGGAGTGGGTTAACAGATACGCAGTACTTT. Its protein product is CASSIVTGSGLTDTQYF.

The rearrangement joins TRBV7-2 to TRBJ1-3; weak D call: TRBD1 (5 bases). Germline V gives CDR1 SGHTA, CDR2 FQGNSA. The CDR3 is made up of 15 amino acids. Trimming removed 7 bases at V and 0 bases at J, with 13 bases between. The CDR3 region is CASILGANSGNTIYF. DNA for the CDR3: TGTGCCAGCATCCTAGGGGCCAACTCTGGAAACACCATATATTTT.

As regards this clonotype: Its ends do not fully match the called genes, so a read error is possible. This chain connects TRBV6-1 to TRBJ2-7; tentative D call: TRBD1 (5 bases). This CDR3 spans 12 amino acids. The germline CDR1 and CDR2 sequences are MNHNS and SASEGT. The CDR3 protein is CAISRASYEHYF. The CDR3 DNA reads TGTGCCATCTCCAGGGCTTCCTACGAGCATTACTTC.